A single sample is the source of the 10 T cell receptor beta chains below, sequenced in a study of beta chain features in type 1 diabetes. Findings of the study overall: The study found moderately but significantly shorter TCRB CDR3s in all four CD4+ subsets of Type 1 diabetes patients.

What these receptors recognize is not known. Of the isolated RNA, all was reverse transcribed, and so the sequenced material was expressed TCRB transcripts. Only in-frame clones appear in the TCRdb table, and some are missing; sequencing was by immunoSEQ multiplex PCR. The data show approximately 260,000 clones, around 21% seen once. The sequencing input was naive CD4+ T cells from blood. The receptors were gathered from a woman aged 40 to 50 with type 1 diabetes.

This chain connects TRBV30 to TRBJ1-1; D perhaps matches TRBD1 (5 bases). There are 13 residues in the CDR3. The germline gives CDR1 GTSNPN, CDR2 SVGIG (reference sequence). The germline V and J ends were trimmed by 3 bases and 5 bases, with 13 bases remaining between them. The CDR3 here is CAWRGEGKTEAFF. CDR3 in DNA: TGTGCCTGGAGGGGGGAGGGGAAAACTGAAGCTTTCTTT. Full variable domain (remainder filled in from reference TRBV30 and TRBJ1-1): SQTIHQWPATLVQPVGSPLSLECTVEGTSNPNLYWYRQAAGRGLQLLFYSVGIGQISSEVPQNLSASRPQDRQFILSSKKLLLSDSGFYLCAWRGEGKTEAFFGQGTRLTVV.

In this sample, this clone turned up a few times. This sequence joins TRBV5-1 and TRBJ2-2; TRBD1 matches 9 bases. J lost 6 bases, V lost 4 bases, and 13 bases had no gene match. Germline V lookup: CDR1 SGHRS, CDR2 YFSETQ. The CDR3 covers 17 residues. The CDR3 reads CASSAFPRDREPGELFF. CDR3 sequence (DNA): TGCGCCAGCAGCGCGTTCCCCCGGGACAGGGAACCCGGGGAGCTGTTTTTT.

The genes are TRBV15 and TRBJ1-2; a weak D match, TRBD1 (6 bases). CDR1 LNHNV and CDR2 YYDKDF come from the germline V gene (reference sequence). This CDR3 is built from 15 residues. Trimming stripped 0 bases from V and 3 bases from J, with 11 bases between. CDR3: CATSRENWGHYGYTF. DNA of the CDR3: TGTGCCACCAGCAGAGAAAATTGGGGGCACTATGGCTACACCTTC.

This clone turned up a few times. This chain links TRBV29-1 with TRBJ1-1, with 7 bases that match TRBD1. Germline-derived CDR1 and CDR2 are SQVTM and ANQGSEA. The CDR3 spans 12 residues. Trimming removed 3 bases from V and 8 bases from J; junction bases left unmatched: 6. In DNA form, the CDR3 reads TGCAGCGTTGACCCGACAGGGATGGAAGCTTTCTTT. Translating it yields CSVDPTGMEAFF.

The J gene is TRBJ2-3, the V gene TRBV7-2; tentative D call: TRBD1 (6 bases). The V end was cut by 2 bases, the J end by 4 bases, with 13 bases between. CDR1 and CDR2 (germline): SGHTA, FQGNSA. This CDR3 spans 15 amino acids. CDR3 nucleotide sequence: TGTGCCAGCAGCTTACAGGGGCGCAAGCCAGATACGCAGTATTTT. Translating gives CASSLQGRKPDTQYF. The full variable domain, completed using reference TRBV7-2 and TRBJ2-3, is GAGVSQSPSNKVTEKGKDVELRCDPISGHTALYWYRQSLGQGLEFLIYFQGNSAPDKSGLPSDRFSAERTGGSVSTLTIQRTQQEDSAVYLCASSLQGRKPDTQYFGPGTRLTVL.

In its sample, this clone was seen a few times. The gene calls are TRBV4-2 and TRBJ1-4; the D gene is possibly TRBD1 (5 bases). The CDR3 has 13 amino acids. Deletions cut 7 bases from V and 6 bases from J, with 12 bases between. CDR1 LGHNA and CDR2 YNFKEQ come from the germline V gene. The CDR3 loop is CASTLTEDEKLFF. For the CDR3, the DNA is TGTGCCAGCACACTGACAGAAGATGAAAAACTGTTTTTT.

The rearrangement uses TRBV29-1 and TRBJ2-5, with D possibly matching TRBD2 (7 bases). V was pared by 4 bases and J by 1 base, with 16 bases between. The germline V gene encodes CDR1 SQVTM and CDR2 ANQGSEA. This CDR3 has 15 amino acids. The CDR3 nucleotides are TGCAGCGTTGTAGGTTGGCGGGGGCCCCAAGAGACCCAGTACTTC. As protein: CSVVGWRGPQETQYF.

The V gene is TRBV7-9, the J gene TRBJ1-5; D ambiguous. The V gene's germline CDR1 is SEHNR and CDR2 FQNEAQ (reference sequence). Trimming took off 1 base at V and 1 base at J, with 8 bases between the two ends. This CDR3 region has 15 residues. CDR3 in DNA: TGTGCCAGCAGCTTAGGGGCGGGCAGCAATCAGCCCCAGCATTTT. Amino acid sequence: CASSLGAGSNQPQHF.

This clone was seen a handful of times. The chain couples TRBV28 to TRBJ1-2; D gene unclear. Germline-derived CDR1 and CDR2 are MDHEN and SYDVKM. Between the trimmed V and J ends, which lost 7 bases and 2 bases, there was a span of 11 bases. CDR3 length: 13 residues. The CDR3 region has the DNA TGTGCCAGCATCCGCGGGCAGAACTATGGCTACACCTTC. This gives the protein CASIRGQNYGYTF.

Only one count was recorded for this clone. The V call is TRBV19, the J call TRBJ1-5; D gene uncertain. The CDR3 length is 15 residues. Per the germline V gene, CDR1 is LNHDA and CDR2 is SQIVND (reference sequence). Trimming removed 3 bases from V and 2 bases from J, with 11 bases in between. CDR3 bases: TGTGCCAGTAGTATGCTCGGGGAAGGCAATCAGCCCCAGCATTTT. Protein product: CASSMLGEGNQPQHF.